These 10 T cell receptor beta chains were all obtained from the same sample, sequenced in a study of T cells after yellow fever vaccination. TCRdb recomputed calls from the 5' RACE reads with MiXCR, one row per CDR3 protein. Among about 20,000 distinct CDR3 sequences, 4% to 6% were seen once, and the ten largest hold around 19%. Specimen: PBMCs, either bulk or a sorted T-cell subset (CD4+, CD8+, memory, or dextramer-sorted; not recorded which), collected approximately 40 days after the first yellow fever vaccination. The receptors originated from a man aged 18 to 29 who received the YFV17D yellow fever vaccine.

This clonotype has at least ten counts. This chain joins TRBV12-3 or TRBV12-4 and TRBJ2-1; D unclear. The CDR3 has 14 residues. Between the trimmed V and J ends, which lost 8 bases and 0 bases, there was a span of 11 bases. The CDR3 protein is CASDTRSSYNEQFF. The DNA of the CDR3 is TGTGCCAGCGATACGAGGAGCTCCTACAATGAGCAGTTCTTC.

This clonotype turned up a few times. A read error is possible here, since a much larger clone lies one base away. J is TRBJ2-1 and V is TRBV6-5; TRBD1 aligns across 9 bases. V lost 4 bases, J lost 9 bases, and 4 bases stayed unmatched. CDR3 size: 13 residues. Germline V gene data show CDR1 as MNHEY and CDR2 as SVGAGI. The CDR3 is CASSWDRALEQFF. Here the CDR3 DNA reads TGTGCCAGCAGTTGGGACAGGGCGCTTGAGCAGTTCTTC.

This clonotype was observed a handful of times. The chain joins TRBV4-2 to TRBJ2-7; 7 bases match TRBD1. With V trimmed by 0 bases and J by 5 bases, 7 bases remained unmatched. Germline lookup yields CDR1 LGHNA and CDR2 YNFKEQ. The CDR3 length is 15 residues. The CDR3 region is CASSQDWGQQDEQYF. CDR3 sequence (DNA): TGTGCCAGCAGCCAAGATTGGGGACAGCAGGACGAGCAGTACTTC.

This clonotype was seen repeatedly, ten times or more. The gene calls are TRBV6-6 and TRBJ1-5, with 7 bases that match TRBD1. CDR3 size: 13 residues. From germline, CDR1 is MNHNY and CDR2 SVGAGI (reference sequence). J lost 6 bases, V lost 8 bases, and 7 bases had no gene match. The DNA for the CDR3 is TGTGCCAGCCACCGACAGGGCGGTCAGCCCCAGCATTTT. Its protein is CASHRQGGQPQHF.

This clonotype has ten or more counts. The V and J genes are TRBV7-3 and TRBJ2-1; D remains unclear. Trimming shortened V by 1 base and J by 5 bases, and 6 bases separated the two germline ends. There are 13 residues in the CDR3. CDR1 is SGHTA and CDR2 is FQGTGA in the germline V gene. CDR3 DNA: TGTGCCAGCAGCTTAAATCAGGACAATGAGCAGTTCTTC. This gives the protein CASSLNQDNEQFF.

This clonotype appeared many times. V and J are TRBV7-2 and TRBJ1-6; 8 bases match TRBD1. This CDR3 is built from 16 residues. The junction had 4 bases not matched to a gene; V was cut back by 6 bases and J by 0 bases. The germline gives CDR1 SGHTA, CDR2 FQGNSA. The CDR3 DNA is TGTGCCAGCAGGGGACAGGATGTCTCCTATAATTCACCCCTCCACTTT. Encoded protein: CASRGQDVSYNSPLHF.

This clonotype has at least ten counts. The rearrangement links TRBV7-2 to TRBJ2-2; the D call may be TRBD1 or TRBD2 (7 bases each). This CDR3 is built from 14 residues. Trimming cost V 6 bases and J 6 bases, with 14 bases left between them. Germline CDR1 is SGHTA and CDR2 is FQGNSA. CDR3 residues: CASRPQGGAGELFF. CDR3 bases: TGTGCCAGCAGACCTCAGGGGGGGGCCGGGGAGCTGTTTTTT.

This clonotype has at least ten counts. This chain connects TRBV5-1 to TRBJ1-4, with D possibly being TRBD1 (5 bases). Germline V gives CDR1 SGHRS, CDR2 YFSETQ. The CDR3 runs 15 residues. The ends were cut back, 4 bases at V and 0 bases at J, with 10 bases in the middle. CDR3 in DNA: TGCGCCAGCAGCACTACAGGAGCAACTAATGAAAAACTGTTTTTT. Protein product: CASSTTGATNEKLFF.

This clonotype has at least ten counts. The chain joins TRBV2 to TRBJ1-6; 7 nucleotides line up with TRBD1. Losses at the gene ends were 7 bases for V and 5 bases for J; bases not matched to a gene: 5. This CDR3 region has 14 residues. Germline V CDR1 and CDR2: SNHLY, FYNNEI. In DNA, the CDR3 is TGTGCCAGCAAGGCAGGGGGGAATAATTCACCCCTCCACTTT. As protein: CASKAGGNNSPLHF.

This clonotype was counted at least ten times. V and J are TRBV12-3 or TRBV12-4 and TRBJ1-4; unclear D gene. V lost 6 bases and J 5 bases, leaving 13 bases between the germline ends. This CDR3 is 14 amino acids long. Here the CDR3 DNA reads TGTGCCAGCAGCACATATACACGGAATGAAAAACTGTTTTTT. Translating gives CASSTYTRNEKLFF.